This T cell receptor beta chain originates from a study of OX40 agonist ivuxolimab in advanced cancers. Findings and caveats of the study: Expanded clones tended on average to be more numerous among CD8+ T cells than CD4+. Clonal expansion by week 6 occurred in CD4+ and CD8+ blood T cells (at 0.1 to 3.0 mg/kg). Low normalized clonal expansion also occurred in some nonresponding patients.

This table comes from immunoSEQ multiplex PCR, and its TCRdb copy is limited to in-frame clones, with some not included. The sample includes roughly 50,000 clones, roughly 84% of them seen just once. Details on this clone: Its antigen is undetermined.

CDR3 size: 14 residues. The V and J ends lost 7 bases and 4 bases respectively, with 16 bases between them. Germline V gene data show CDR1 as MNHNY and CDR2 as SVGAGI (reference sequence). This chain connects TRBV6-6 to TRBJ1-2; D is perhaps TRBD1 (5 bases). The clonotype comes from an adult with an advanced solid tumor such as melanoma, head and neck, liver or kidney cancer. Sequencing was performed on CD4+ or CD8+ T cells sorted from blood, taken in a trial of the OX40 agonist ivuxolimab. This CDR3 is CASTRGGSTYGYTF. The CDR3 bases are TGTGCCAGCACCCGGGGGGGAAGCACCTATGGCTACACCTTC.